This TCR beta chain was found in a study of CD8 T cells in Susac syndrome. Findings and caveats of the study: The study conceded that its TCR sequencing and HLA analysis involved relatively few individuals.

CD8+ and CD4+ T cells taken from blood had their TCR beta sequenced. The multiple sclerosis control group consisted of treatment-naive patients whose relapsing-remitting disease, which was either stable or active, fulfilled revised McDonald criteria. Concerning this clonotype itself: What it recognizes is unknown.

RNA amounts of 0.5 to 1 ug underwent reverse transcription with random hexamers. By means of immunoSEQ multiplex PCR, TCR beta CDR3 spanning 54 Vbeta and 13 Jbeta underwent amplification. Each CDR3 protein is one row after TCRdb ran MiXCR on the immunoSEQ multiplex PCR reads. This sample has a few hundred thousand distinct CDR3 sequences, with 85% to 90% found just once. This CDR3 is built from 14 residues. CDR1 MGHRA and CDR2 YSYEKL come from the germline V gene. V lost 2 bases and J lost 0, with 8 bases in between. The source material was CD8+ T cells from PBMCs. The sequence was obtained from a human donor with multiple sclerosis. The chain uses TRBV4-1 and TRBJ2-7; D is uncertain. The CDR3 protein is CASSQIDNSYEQYF. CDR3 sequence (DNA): TGCGCCAGCAGCCAAATAGACAACTCCTACGAGCAGTACTTC.